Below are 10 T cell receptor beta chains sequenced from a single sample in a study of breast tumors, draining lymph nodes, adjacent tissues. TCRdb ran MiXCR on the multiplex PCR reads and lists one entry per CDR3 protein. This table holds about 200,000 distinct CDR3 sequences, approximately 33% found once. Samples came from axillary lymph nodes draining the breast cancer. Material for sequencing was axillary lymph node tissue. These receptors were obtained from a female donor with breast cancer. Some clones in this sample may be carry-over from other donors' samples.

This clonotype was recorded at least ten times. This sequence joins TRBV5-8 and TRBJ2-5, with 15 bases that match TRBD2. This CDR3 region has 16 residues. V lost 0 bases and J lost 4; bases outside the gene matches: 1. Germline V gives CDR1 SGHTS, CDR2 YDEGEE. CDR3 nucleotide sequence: TGTGCCAGCAGCTTGGGGGGACTAGCGGGAGGAGAGACCCAGTACTTC. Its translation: CASSLGGLAGGETQYF.

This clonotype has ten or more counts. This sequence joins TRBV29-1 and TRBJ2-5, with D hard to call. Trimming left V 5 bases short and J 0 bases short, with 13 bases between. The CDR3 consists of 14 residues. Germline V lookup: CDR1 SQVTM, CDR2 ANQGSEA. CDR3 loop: CSVPGGSHQETQYF. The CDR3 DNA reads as TGCAGCGTTCCAGGTGGCAGCCACCAAGAGACCCAGTACTTC.

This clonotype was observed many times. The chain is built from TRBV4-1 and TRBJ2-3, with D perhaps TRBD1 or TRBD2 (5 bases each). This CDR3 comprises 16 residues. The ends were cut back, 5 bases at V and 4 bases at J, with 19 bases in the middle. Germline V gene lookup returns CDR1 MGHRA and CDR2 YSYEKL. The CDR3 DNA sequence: TGCGCCAGCAGCGCTTCCTCCGGGGCTTACGCAGATACGCAGTATTTT. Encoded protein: CASSASSGAYADTQYF.

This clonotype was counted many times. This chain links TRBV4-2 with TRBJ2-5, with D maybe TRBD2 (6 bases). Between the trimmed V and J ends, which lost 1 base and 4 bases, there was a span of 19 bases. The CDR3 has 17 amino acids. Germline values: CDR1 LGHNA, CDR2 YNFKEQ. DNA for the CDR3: TGTGCCAGCAGCCAAGGAGCCCGGCCGCAGGGAGGAGAGACCCAGTACTTC. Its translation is CASSQGARPQGGETQYF.

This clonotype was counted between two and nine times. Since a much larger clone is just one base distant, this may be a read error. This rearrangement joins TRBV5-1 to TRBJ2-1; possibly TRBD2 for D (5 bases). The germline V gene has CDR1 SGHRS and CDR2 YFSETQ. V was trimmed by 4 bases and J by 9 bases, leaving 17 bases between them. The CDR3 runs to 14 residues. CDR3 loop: CASSGRESGTEQFF. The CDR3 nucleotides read TGCGCCAGCAGCGGGAGAGAGAGTGGTACTGAGCAGTTCTTC.

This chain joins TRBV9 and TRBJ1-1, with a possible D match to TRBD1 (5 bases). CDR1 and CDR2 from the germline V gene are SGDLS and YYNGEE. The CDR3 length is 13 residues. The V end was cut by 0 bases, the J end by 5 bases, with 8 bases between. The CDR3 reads CASSVGWGTEAFF. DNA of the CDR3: TGTGCCAGCAGCGTAGGGTGGGGGACTGAAGCTTTCTTT.

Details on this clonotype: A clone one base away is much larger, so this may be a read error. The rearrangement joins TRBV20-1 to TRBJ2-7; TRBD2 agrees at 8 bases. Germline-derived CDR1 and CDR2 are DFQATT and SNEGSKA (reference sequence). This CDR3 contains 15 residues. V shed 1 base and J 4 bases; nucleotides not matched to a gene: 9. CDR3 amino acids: CSARGDDGRAYEQYF. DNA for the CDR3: TGCAGTGCTAGAGGAGATGACGGGAGGGCGTACGAGCAGTACTTC.

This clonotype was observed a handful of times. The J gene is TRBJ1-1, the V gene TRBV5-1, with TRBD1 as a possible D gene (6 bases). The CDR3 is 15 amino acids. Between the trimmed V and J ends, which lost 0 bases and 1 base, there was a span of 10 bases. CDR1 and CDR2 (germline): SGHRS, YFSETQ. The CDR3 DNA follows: TGCGCCAGCAGCTTGGGAGGGGGGGCGAACACTGAAGCTTTCTTT. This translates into CASSLGGGANTEAFF. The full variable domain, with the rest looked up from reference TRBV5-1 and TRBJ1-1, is KAGVTQTPRYLIKTRGQQVTLSCSPISGHRSVSWYQQTPGQGLQFLFEYFSETQRNKGNFPGRFSGRQFSNSRSEMNVSTLELGDSALYLCASSLGGGANTEAFFGQGTRLTVV.

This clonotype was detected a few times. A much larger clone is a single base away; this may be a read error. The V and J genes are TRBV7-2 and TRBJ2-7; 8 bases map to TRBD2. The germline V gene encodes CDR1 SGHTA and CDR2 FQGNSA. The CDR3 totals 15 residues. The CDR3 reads CASRRGGGFHYEQHF. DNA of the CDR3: TGTGCCAGCAGGAGGGGCGGGGGGTTCCACTACGAGCAGCACTTC.

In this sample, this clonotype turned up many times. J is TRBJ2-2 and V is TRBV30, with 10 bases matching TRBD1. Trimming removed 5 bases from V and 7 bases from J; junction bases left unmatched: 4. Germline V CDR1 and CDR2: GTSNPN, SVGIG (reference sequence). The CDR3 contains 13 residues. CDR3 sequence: CAWVGQGNGELFF. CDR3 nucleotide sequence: TGTGCCTGGGTGGGACAGGGGAACGGGGAGCTGTTTTTT.